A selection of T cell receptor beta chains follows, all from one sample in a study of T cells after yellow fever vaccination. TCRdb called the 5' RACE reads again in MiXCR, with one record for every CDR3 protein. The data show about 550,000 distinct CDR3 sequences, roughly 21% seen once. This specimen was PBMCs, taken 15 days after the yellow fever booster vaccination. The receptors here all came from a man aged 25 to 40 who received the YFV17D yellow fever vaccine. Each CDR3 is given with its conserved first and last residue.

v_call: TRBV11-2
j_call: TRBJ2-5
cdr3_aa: CASSYKGLEGETQYF

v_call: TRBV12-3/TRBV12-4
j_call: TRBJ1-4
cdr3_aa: CASSFRQSATNEKLFF

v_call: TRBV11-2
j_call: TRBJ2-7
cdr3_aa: CASSLGLAEAYEQYF

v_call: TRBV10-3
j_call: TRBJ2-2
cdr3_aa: CAISAGRANTGELFF

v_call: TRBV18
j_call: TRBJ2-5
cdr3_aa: CASSPPSGAETQYF

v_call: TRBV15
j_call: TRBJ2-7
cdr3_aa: CATSSGTVAYEQYF

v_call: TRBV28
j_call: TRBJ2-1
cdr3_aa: CASSLPAGARREQFF

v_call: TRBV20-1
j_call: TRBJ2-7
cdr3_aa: CSQLGSHPIYEQYF

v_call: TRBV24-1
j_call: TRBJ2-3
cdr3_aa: CATSDSAAVTDTQYF

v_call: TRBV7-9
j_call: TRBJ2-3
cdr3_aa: CASSPLSGGHTDTQYF

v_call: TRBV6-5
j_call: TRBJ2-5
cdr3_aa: CASSYSIGPEETQYF

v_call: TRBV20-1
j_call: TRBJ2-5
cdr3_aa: CSARDNFVVSPSGRQETQYF

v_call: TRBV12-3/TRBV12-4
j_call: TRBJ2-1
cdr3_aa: CASSLGEESEQFF

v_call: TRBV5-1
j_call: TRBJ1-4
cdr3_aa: CASSYQGGEKLFF

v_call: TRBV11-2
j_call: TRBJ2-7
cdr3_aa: CASRSGQGEGGPRYEQYF

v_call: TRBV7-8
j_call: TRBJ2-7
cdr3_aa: CASSGRRYEQYF

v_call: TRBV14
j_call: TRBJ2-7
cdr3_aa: CASSPASGRSYEQYF

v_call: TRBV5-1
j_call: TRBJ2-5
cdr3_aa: CASSLDGGNQETQYF

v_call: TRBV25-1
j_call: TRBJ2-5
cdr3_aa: CASSDAGWRETQYF

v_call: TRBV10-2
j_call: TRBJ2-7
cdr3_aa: CASSDDRGIAYEQYF

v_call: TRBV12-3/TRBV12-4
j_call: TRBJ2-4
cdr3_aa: CASNGQAKNIQYF

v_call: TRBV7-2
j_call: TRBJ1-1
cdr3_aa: CASSQTGVGREAFF

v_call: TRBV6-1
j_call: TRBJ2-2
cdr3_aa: CASLRWGGTGELFF

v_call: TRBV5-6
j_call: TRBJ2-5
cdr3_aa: CASSYGLAGETQYF

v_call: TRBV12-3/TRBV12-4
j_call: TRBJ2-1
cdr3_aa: CASSLGLDINEQFF

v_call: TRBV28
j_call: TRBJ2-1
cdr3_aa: CASSLPTGPEQFF

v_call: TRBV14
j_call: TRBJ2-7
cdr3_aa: CASSQDLGEGPYEQYF

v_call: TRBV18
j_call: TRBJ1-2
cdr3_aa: CASSPPGAGGAGGYTF

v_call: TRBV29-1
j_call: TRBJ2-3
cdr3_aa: CSVAALAGGADTQYF

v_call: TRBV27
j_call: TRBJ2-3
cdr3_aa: CASSLSGGTAADTQYF

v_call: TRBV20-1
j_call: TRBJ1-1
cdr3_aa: CSAVPGQLNTEAFF

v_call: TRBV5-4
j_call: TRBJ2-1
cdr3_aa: CASSLYRSTHNEQFF

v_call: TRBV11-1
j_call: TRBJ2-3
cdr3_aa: CASSPTLLAGGPADTQYF

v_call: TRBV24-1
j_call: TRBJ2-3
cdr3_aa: CATSALAGSTDTQYF

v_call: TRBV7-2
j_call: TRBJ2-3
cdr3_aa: CASSSRGYTDTQYF

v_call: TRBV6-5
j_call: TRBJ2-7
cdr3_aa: CASSYGALSTYEQYF

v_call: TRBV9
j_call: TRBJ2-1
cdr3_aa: CASSVASSGTHEQFF

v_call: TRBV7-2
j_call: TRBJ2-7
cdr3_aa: CASSFRAGNSYEQYF

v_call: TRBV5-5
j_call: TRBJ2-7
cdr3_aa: CASSRDPGSYEQYF